The 15 T cell receptor beta chains below all came from one sample that was sequenced in a study of post-analysis software for immune sequencing data. Antigen specificity for these receptors is unknown. Unique molecular identifiers were built into the TCR beta cDNA libraries. One entry per CDR3 protein results from TCRdb running MiXCR on the PCR reads. The data hold roughly 800,000 distinct CDR3 sequences, with about half observed a single time. Study-level results: Relative to controls, patients had about five TRBV segments at higher frequency, with TRBV5-6, TRBV5-1 and TRBV20-1 among these.

The sample taken for sequencing was blood. Source of these receptors: a girl under 18 with multiple sclerosis.

This clonotype came up a few times. The V call is TRBV10-3, the J call TRBJ2-5; 8 nucleotides line up with TRBD1. J was trimmed by 2 bases and V by 2 bases; bases with no gene match: 7. This CDR3 region has 16 residues. Germline V CDR1 and CDR2: ENHRY, SYGVKD. CDR3 region: CAISEKGTGPQETQYF. The CDR3 DNA reads TGTGCCATCAGTGAGAAGGGGACAGGACCACAAGAGACCCAGTACTTC.

This clonotype showed up just a few times. The chain carries TRBV7-2 and TRBJ2-7; D is ambiguous. Trimming left V 4 bases short and J 7 bases short, with 11 bases between. Germline CDR1 and CDR2: SGHTA and FQGNSA. The CDR3 loop spans 12 amino acids. The CDR3 protein is CASSSPPREQYF. CDR3 DNA sequence: TGTGCCAGCAGCTCACCTCCTCGAGAGCAGTACTTC.

J is TRBJ2-1 and V is TRBV29-1, with D possibly TRBD1 on 5 matching bases. CDR3 size: 17 residues. Trimming removed 0 bases at V and 1 base at J, with 16 bases between. Germline CDR1 reads SQVTM; CDR2 reads ANQGSEA. In nucleotides, the CDR3 is TGCAGCGTTGAAGATCCGGAAAGAAGGACATCCTACAATGAGCAGTTCTTC. Protein product: CSVEDPERRTSYNEQFF.

This chain joins TRBV20-1 and TRBJ2-5, with 12 bases identical to TRBD2. The CDR3 runs to 17 residues. Germline lookup yields CDR1 DFQATT and CDR2 SNEGSKA (reference sequence). The junction had 18 bases not matched to a gene; V was cut back by 0 bases and J by 13 bases. The CDR3 region is CSARDWKTSGSSGYSYF. DNA of the CDR3: TGCAGTGCTAGAGATTGGAAGACTAGCGGGAGTTCTGGTTACTCGTACTTC.

Only a few counts were recorded for this clonotype. This chain joins TRBV29-1 and TRBJ2-1, with TRBD2 matching over 9 bases. V lost 3 bases and J lost 13; bases outside the gene matches: 7. Looked up from germline, CDR1 is SQVTM and CDR2 is ANQGSEA. The CDR3 covers 12 residues. Here the CDR3 DNA reads TGCAGCGTTGAGGTGCTAGCGGGAATTCAGTTCTTC. Protein: CSVEVLAGIQFF.

The rearrangement links TRBV21-1 to TRBJ2-5; the DNA was not compared with TRBD1, the D call given in the table. TRBV21-1 is noted as a pseudogene. The CDR3 has 16 residues. The CDR3 bases are TGTGCCAGCAGCAACCCCCCGGCGATGGGGGGAGAGACCCAGTACTTC. The encoded protein is CASSNPPAMGGETQYF.

This clonotype is a singleton in its sample. The V gene is TRBV6-5, the J gene TRBJ1-5; D remains unclear. In germline, CDR1 is MNHEY, CDR2 SVGAGI. The length of the CDR3 is 14 residues. The V and J ends lost 3 bases and 0 bases respectively, with 6 bases between them. CDR3 sequence (DNA): TGTGCCAGCAGTTATATAGGTAGCAATCAGCCCCAGCATTTT. Translation: CASSYIGSNQPQHF.

The chain uses TRBV7-9 and TRBJ2-5; TRBD1 aligns across 9 bases. The J call is doubtful: the DNA matches TRBJ2-7 better. Germline V CDR1 and CDR2: SEHNR, FQNEAQ (reference sequence). CDR3 length: 12 amino acids. As DNA, the CDR3 is TGTGCCAGCGACAGGGGGACCAACGAGCAGTACTTC. As protein: CASDRGTNEQYF.

This clonotype has more than one count but fewer than ten. This chain joins TRBV20-1 and TRBJ2-7; D gene uncertain. V gave up 3 bases and J gave up 3 bases, with 12 bases separating them. Germline V gene data show CDR1 as DFQATT and CDR2 as SNEGSKA (reference sequence). The CDR3 has 13 residues. The CDR3 loop is CSASDDSVYEQYF. In DNA form, the CDR3 reads TGCAGTGCTAGCGACGACTCTGTCTACGAGCAGTACTTC.

The chain has TRBV16 and TRBJ2-5, with a tentative D call TRBD2 (5 bases). The V gene's germline CDR1 is KGHSY and CDR2 FQNENV. The V end was cut by 3 bases, the J end by 2 bases, with 10 bases between. The length of the CDR3 is 14 residues. The CDR3 DNA reads TGTGCCAGCAGCCACCCACGGGGACAAGAGACCCAGTACTTC. The encoded protein is CASSHPRGQETQYF.

This chain uses TRBV12-3 or TRBV12-4 with TRBJ1-4, with 9 bases lining up with TRBD1. The CDR3 extends over 16 amino acids. V was clipped by 3 bases and J by 5 bases; unmatched bases: 7. This CDR3 reads CASSFGLGQGNEKLFF. CDR3 DNA sequence: TGTGCCAGCAGTTTTGGCCTCGGACAGGGGAATGAAAAACTGTTTTTT.

The sample holds one count of this clonotype. V is TRBV20-1 and J is TRBJ2-1; 8 positions match TRBD2. The germline gives CDR1 DFQATT, CDR2 SNEGSKA (reference sequence). Germline trimming cut 4 bases from V and 6 bases from J; bases unmatched to any gene: 8. The length of the CDR3 is 14 residues. DNA of the CDR3: TGCAGTGCTAATTTTGGACTAGCCGGCAATGAGCAGTTCTTC. Encoded protein: CSANFGLAGNEQFF.

The J gene is TRBJ2-1, the V gene TRBV7-3; D is possibly TRBD2 (6 bases). This CDR3 spans 15 amino acids. V lost 4 bases, J lost 4 bases, and 14 bases lay in between. Germline CDR1 and CDR2: SGHTA and FQGTGA. The CDR3 sequence is CASSSTSGGYNEQFF. CDR3 in DNA: TGTGCCAGCAGCTCGACGAGCGGAGGGTACAATGAGCAGTTCTTC.

The V call is TRBV12-3 or TRBV12-4, the J call TRBJ2-2, with 8 nucleotides matching TRBD2. This CDR3 comprises 16 residues. V dropped 7 bases and J dropped 1; count of bases not matched to a gene: 8. Here the CDR3 DNA reads TGTGCCAGCATCAGGATAGCGGGGAAGAACACCGGGGAGCTGTTTTTT. It is translated as CASIRIAGKNTGELFF.

The chain is built from TRBV5-6 and TRBJ2-5, with D uncertain. This CDR3 is 14 amino acids long. Trimming removed 2 bases from V and 5 bases from J, with 13 bases in between. CDR1 is SGHDT, CDR2 YYEEEE, per germline. CDR3 DNA: TGTGCCAGCAGCTTTAAGGGCTTGACGGAGACCCAGTACTTC. Translation: CASSFKGLTETQYF.